The sample holds many counts of the clone carrying this T cell receptor (beta chain). Its antigen remains unknown. CDR3 length: 15 residues. J gave up 5 bases and V 5 bases, and 11 bases lay outside the gene matches. The germline V gene encodes CDR1 SEHNR and CDR2 FQNEAQ (reference sequence). TCR beta CDR3 region amplification was performed from RNA transcripts. An initial round of RT-PCR targeting the TCR CDR3 relied on the HTBI primer set. MiXCR, run by TCRdb on the multiplex PCR reads, gives a single entry per CDR3 protein. The sample consists of some 300,000 distinct CDR3 sequences, 16% of them appearing once. The data belong to a study of T cells in Graves' hyperthyroidism and ophthalmopathy. Study-level information: Peripheral blood sampling occurred at initial diagnosis, before any treatment. Points from the study as a whole: A 13 V-J model separated ophthalmopathy from stable hyperthyroidism. Most expanded thyroid clonotypes above 0.001 also appeared in blood.

The chain links TRBV7-9 to TRBJ1-1, with 7 bases identical to TRBD1. The source material was blood. This TCR derives from a man aged 25 to 45 with Graves' hyperthyroidism. The CDR3 DNA sequence: TGTGCCAGCAGCCCACGCGGGCAGGGGGAAACTGAAGCTTTCTTT. Translating it yields CASSPRGQGETEAFF.